This T cell receptor beta chain is drawn from a study of T cells in Graves' hyperthyroidism and ophthalmopathy. The ends were cut back, 3 bases at V and 1 base at J, with 9 bases in the middle. This CDR3 contains 14 residues. Germline CDR1 reads LGHNA; CDR2 reads YNFKEQ. A word on this clonotype: Its target is unknown.

Lactation, pregnancy, other autoimmune disease or uncontrolled infection excluded patients. General study findings and limits: Ophthalmopathy onset followed model prediction by a median around 6.6 months.

TCR beta CDR3 regions were amplified from RNA. HTBI primers were employed in a first-round RT-PCR of the TCR CDR3. One entry per CDR3 protein, called by TCRdb with MiXCR from the multiplex PCR reads. The sample contains about 540,000 distinct CDR3 sequences, about 45% of which appear only once. This receptor was identified in a woman aged 18-29 years with Graves' hyperthyroidism. The source material was peripheral blood or thyroid tissue (not recorded which). J is TRBJ1-1 and V is TRBV4-2; D remains ambiguous. This CDR3 is CASSHAGGNTEAFF. The CDR3 nucleotides are TGTGCCAGCAGCCATGCCGGAGGGAACACTGAAGCTTTCTTT.